This T cell receptor (beta chain) was recovered during a study of blood T cell repertoires in COVID-19 (dated by TCRdb to about 2020). Describing the broader study: Samples covering the acute and convalescent phases of COVID-19 were provided by collaborators in the United States, Italy and Spain. The dataset comprised deeply sampled blood TCRbeta repertoires from subjects exposed to, actively infected with, or recovered from COVID-19. Where available, HLA class I and class II types were taken from metadata supplied by the sample provider and were not determined by assay-based typing. The samples were drawn from two sources: the first 160 participants of the ongoing ImmuneRACE study, and 950 to 1,500 subjects contributed by 6 global collaborators. The repertoires were released in a freely available public database meant as a resource for research on the immune response to SARS-CoV-2. Sample metadata almost always included a de-identified subject ID, COVID-19 status, age in years and sex. The material from the prospective study consisted of cDNA or gDNA derived from T cells, B-cell-depleted T cells, or PBMCs. The full study reports these points: Clinical and demographic metadata were provided uncurated, with the amount varying by source and participant.

TCRbeta CDR3 regions were amplified from genomic DNA using the immunoSEQ Assay, a bias-controlled multiplex PCR. From the authors' description of their analysis: Within the assay, amplification of reference gene primers was used to estimate how many nucleated cells each sample contained. To quantify the absolute abundance of each unique TCRbeta CDR3 rearrangement, sequence reads were collapsed and filtered. For each sample, productive Simpson clonality was calculated by taking the square root of Simpson's diversity index across productive rearrangements. TCRdb provides this immuneACCESS table in a form limited to in-frame rearrangements. Some clones are lacking; in checked studies, under half of them reflect an unresolved V gene, and why the rest are absent is not known. The V and J calls and clone size were taken over from that table, and D and trimming were inferred from the DNA. Counted in this sample were around 77,000 clones; about 91% of them appeared once. The ten biggest clones cover around 4.9% of the sample.

Notes on this clone: No antigen is known for it. No base quality values were provided; no much bigger clone lies one nucleotide off.

The CDR3 runs 15 residues from the cysteine to the phenylalanine. Only the CDR3 DNA is retained, 45 bases long and in frame from the first base. Taken from the germline V gene (reference sequence), the CDR1 and CDR2 loops are DFQATT and SNEGSKA. The V end loses 3 bases and the J end loses 0 bases, and a stretch of 15 bases separates them. Each collaborating institution followed its own protocols to collect whole blood in K2EDTA tubes. For TCRbeta analysis, collaborators shipped samples as frozen whole blood, isolated PBMCs, or DNA extracted from either of those sample types. The receptor chain draws on TRBV20-1 and TRBJ2-7; the D gene is unclear. The origin of this receptor is a woman in her sixties or seventies with active COVID-19. The sample was peripheral blood. The base sequence is TGCAGTGCTAGTAGTGCGGCTCTGAGCTCCTACGAGCAGTACTTC. Its translation is CSASSAALSSYEQYF.